Sequencing of this TCR beta chain was carried out in a study of T cells after yellow fever vaccination. Study overall: Some fractions had low cell numbers, and these were prepared with SMART-Seq v4 Ultra Low Input.

V shed 5 bases, J shed 1 base, and the junction held 4 bases outside the gene matches. The CDR3 covers 15 residues. Germline CDR1 and CDR2: SGHTA and FQGNSA. A single record per CDR3 protein comes from TCRdb applying MiXCR to the 5' RACE reads. The repertoire holds about 550,000 distinct CDR3 sequences, 15% to 20% seen once, with roughly an eighth in the top ten. The clonotype comes from a man aged 25 to 40 who received the YFV17D yellow fever vaccine. The V gene is TRBV7-2, the J gene TRBJ1-1; TRBD1 matches at 10 bases. Specimen: PBMCs, collected 15 days after the yellow fever booster vaccination. The CDR3 DNA sequence: TGTGCCAGCAGCCCCTGGACAGGGGGGAACACTGAAGCTTTCTTT. It is translated as CASSPWTGGNTEAFF.